The 25 T cell receptor beta chains below all came from one sample that was sequenced in a study of T-cell memory formation after mild COVID-19 (dated by TCRdb to about 2021). The library was made by 5' RACE. TCRdb lists the instrument as Illumina NovaSeq 6000. Through fastp at Q25 and MiXCR, TCRdb rebuilt clones from the public reads, retaining in-frame beta chains. Merged by CDR3 protein, the rows form single entries marked with the most common genes and DNA. The sample table shows 50,000 or so distinct CDR3 sequences, and 9.3% are seen once. Roughly 12% of the sample lies in the top ten. Sequencing was carried out using PBMCs or a T cell subset sorted from them (not recorded which). The receptors were gathered from an adult woman who had mild COVID-19 (a few samples of this study predate the infection). The sample titles of this study are shuffled in the database, so cell type and time point are left out; the donor was told from shared clones.

As for this clonotype: One end of the junction varies from germline; a read error may be responsible. The chain employs TRBV24-1 and TRBJ2-1; 9 nucleotides align to TRBD2. Germline V gives CDR1 KGHDR, CDR2 SFDVKD. The CDR3 covers 15 residues. The DNA of the CDR3 is TGTGCCACCAGTGATTCGGCTAGCGGGAACAATGAGCATTTCTTC. It specifies CATSDSASGNNEHFF.

This clonotype occurred many times. The chain carries TRBV7-8 and TRBJ1-2; D gene unclear. The CDR3 is made up of 13 amino acids. Germline V gives CDR1 SGHVS, CDR2 FQNEAQ. Trimming cost V 0 bases and J 5 bases, with 7 bases left between them. The CDR3 loop reads CASSLAALYGYTF. The DNA of the CDR3 is TGTGCCAGCAGCTTAGCCGCGCTGTATGGCTACACCTTC. The full variable domain, rest sourced from reference TRBV7-8 and TRBJ1-2, is GAGVSQSPRYKVAKRGQDVALRCDPISGHVSLFWYQQALGQGPEFLTYFQNEAQLDKSGLPSDRFFAERPEGSVSTLKIQRTQQEDSAVYLCASSLAALYGYTFGSGTRLTVV.

In this sample, this clonotype turned up many times. The chain carries TRBV7-9 and TRBJ2-3; D not resolved. This CDR3 contains 16 residues. Germline-derived CDR1 and CDR2 are SEHNR and FQNEAQ (reference sequence). V lost 1 base, J lost 1 base, and 12 bases lay in between. CDR3 nucleotide sequence: TGTGCCAGCAGCTTAGTATCATCCGTTGGCACAGATACGCAGTATTTT. It encodes CASSLVSSVGTDTQYF. Full variable domain (rest looked up from reference TRBV7-9 and TRBJ2-3): DTGVSQNPRHKITKRGQNVTFRCDPISEHNRLYWYRQTLGQGPEFLTYFQNEAQLEKSRLLSDRFSAERPKGSFSTLEIQRTEQGDSAMYLCASSLVSSVGTDTQYFGPGTRLTVL.

This clonotype appeared a few times. The V and J genes are TRBV7-2 and TRBJ1-6; tentative D call: TRBD1 (6 bases). The V gene's germline CDR1 is SGHTA and CDR2 FQGNSA. CDR3 length: 14 amino acids. The V end lost 5 bases, the J end lost 7 bases, and 12 bases lay between the germline ends. CDR3 amino acids: CASSADSPNSPLHF. The DNA of the CDR3 is TGTGCCAGCAGCGCGGACAGTCCGAATTCACCCCTCCACTTT.

A word on this clonotype: A read error may account for a junction end that differs from germline. This chain joins TRBV5-6 and TRBJ2-7; D gene uncertain. Germline lookup yields CDR1 SGHDT and CDR2 YYEEEE. The CDR3 runs to 11 residues. The CDR3 nucleotides are TGTGCCAGCAGCTTGGGAACATTCTGGAACTTC. Translated, it gives CASSLGTFWNF.

The rearrangement joins TRBV18 to TRBJ2-6; no reliable D call. Germline V lookup: CDR1 KGHSH, CDR2 LQKENI. The CDR3 extends over 18 amino acids. V lost 3 bases and J lost 1, with 16 bases in between. As DNA, the CDR3 is TGTGCCAGCTCACCCCCTAACAAACCCAGATCTGGGGCCAACGTCCTGACTTTC. Residues: CASSPPNKPRSGANVLTF.

This clonotype was counted ten times or more. The rearrangement uses TRBV2 and TRBJ2-4, with 10 bases fitting TRBD1. Trimming at V came to 5 bases and at J to 4 bases, leaving 2 bases not matched to a gene. Per germline, CDR1 SNHLY and CDR2 FYNNEI. CDR3 length: 14 amino acids. CDR3 loop: CASSSGQGKNIQYF. The DNA for the CDR3 is TGTGCCAGCAGTTCGGGACAGGGGAAAAACATTCAGTACTTC.

The table lists this clonotype with a few counts. This chain connects TRBV7-3 to TRBJ2-2; TRBD2 matches at 9 bases. This CDR3 has 16 residues. V was clipped by 0 bases and J by 4 bases; unmatched bases: 3. Germline V gene sequence: CDR1 SGHTA, CDR2 FQGTGA. The CDR3 region is CASSLTSGSVTGELFF. The DNA for the CDR3 is TGTGCCAGCAGCTTAACTAGCGGGAGTGTCACCGGGGAGCTGTTTTTT.

This clonotype was seen more than once but under ten times. This chain uses TRBV5-1 with TRBJ2-3; D possibly corresponds to TRBD1 (6 bases). Trimming took off 3 bases at V and 1 base at J, with 12 bases between the two ends. CDR3 length: 15 amino acids. Germline CDR1 SGHRS, CDR2 YFSETQ. CDR3 DNA: TGCGCCAGCAGCTGGCAGGGGTACGGCACAGATACGCAGTATTTT. Its translation: CASSWQGYGTDTQYF.

This clonotype was counted at least ten times. The CDR3 region is CASSHRESDTQYF. For the CDR3, the DNA is TGTGCCAGCAGTCACCGGGAGTCAGATACGCAGTATTTT. The chain recombines TRBV6-6 with TRBJ2-3; tentative D call: TRBD2 (6 bases). The CDR3 loop spans 13 amino acids. Trimming removed 5 bases at V and 4 bases at J, with 10 bases between. Germline V gene sequence: CDR1 MNHNY, CDR2 SVGAGI (reference sequence).

V gene TRBV9 combines with J gene TRBJ2-5; D is ambiguous. Trimming cost V 1 base and J 5 bases, with 15 bases left between them. CDR1 is SGDLS, CDR2 YYNGEE, per germline. The CDR3 is 15 amino acids. Here the CDR3 reads CASSVTTGSGETQYF. CDR3 sequence (DNA): TGTGCCAGCAGCGTAACGACCGGGTCCGGGGAGACCCAGTACTTC.

This clonotype showed up many times. The rearrangement uses TRBV6-5 and TRBJ2-3; D remains ambiguous. Germline values: CDR1 MNHEY, CDR2 SVGAGI. V shed 0 bases and J shed 3 bases, with 7 bases lying between them. The CDR3 spans 14 residues. CDR3 sequence reads: CASSYSPGTDTQYF. The CDR3 DNA follows: TGTGCCAGCAGTTACTCGCCGGGTACAGATACGCAGTATTTT.

This chain uses TRBV10-2 with TRBJ1-2; 7 nucleotides agree with TRBD1. CDR3 size: 14 residues. Germline values: CDR1 WSHSY, CDR2 SAAADI. J was trimmed by 4 bases and V by 5 bases; bases with no gene match: 7. CDR3 sequence reads: CASSSTGVLYGYTF. The CDR3 nucleotides read TGCGCCAGCAGTTCTACAGGGGTACTCTATGGCTACACCTTC.

This clonotype has just a few counts. The genes are TRBV3-1 and TRBJ2-2; D ambiguous. This CDR3 is built from 16 residues. Germline CDR1 and CDR2: LGHDT and YNNKEL (reference sequence). Between the trimmed V and J ends, which lost 1 base and 6 bases, there was a span of 15 bases. CDR3 nucleotides: TGTGCCAGCAGCCAAGTTGTGATACAGTTCGCCGGGGAGCTGTTTTTT. Protein product: CASSQVVIQFAGELFF.

The CDR3 DNA is TGTGCCAGCAGCTTGGGTCGGGTAGCGGGGGCACGAGAGACCCAGTACTTC. Translation gives CASSLGRVAGARETQYF. This chain uses TRBV7-3 with TRBJ2-5; 9 bases match TRBD2. Per the germline V gene, CDR1 is SGHTA and CDR2 is FQGTGA. This CDR3 contains 17 residues. V shed 3 bases and J 4 bases; nucleotides not matched to a gene: 12. Supplemented by reference TRBV7-3 and TRBJ2-5, the full variable domain reads GAGVSQTPSNKVTEKGKYVELRCDPISGHTALYWYRQSLGQGPEFLIYFQGTGAADDSGLPNDRFFAVRPEGSVSTLKIQRTERGDSAVYLCASSLGRVAGARETQYFGPGTRLLVL.

This clonotype is categorized as medium-sized. The rearrangement links TRBV12-3 or TRBV12-4 to TRBJ2-5, with TRBD1 identical over 12 bases. This CDR3 comprises 13 residues. V gave up 8 bases and J gave up 5 bases; unmatched junction bases: 3. The CDR3 DNA sequence: TGTGCCAGCGGGACAGGGGGCCACGAGACCCAGTACTTC. This encodes CASGTGGHETQYF.

Many counts were recorded for this clonotype. The chain recombines TRBV5-1 with TRBJ2-7, with 8 bases identical to TRBD1. CDR3 length: 14 amino acids. After removal of 0 bases from V and 7 bases from J, the junction contained 6 bases not matched to a gene. Germline V gives CDR1 SGHRS, CDR2 YFSETQ. CDR3 loop: CASSLVAGGWEQYF. In nucleotides, the CDR3 is TGCGCCAGCAGCTTGGTGGCAGGGGGCTGGGAGCAGTACTTC.

This clonotype was counted a single time. A much larger clone lies one base from this, so it may be a read error. The V gene is TRBV7-2, the J gene TRBJ2-1, with 8 nucleotides matching TRBD2. Unmatched junction bases numbered 8, after V lost 6 bases and J lost 1 base. CDR3 length: 16 amino acids. Germline V gene lookup returns CDR1 SGHTA and CDR2 FQGNSA. The CDR3 is CASRSQAGVSYNEQFF. In nucleotides, the CDR3 is TGTGCCAGCAGATCCCAAGCGGGAGTTTCCTACAATGAGCAGTTCTTC.

The sample holds many counts of this clonotype. The chain links TRBV28 to TRBJ2-7, with D possibly matching TRBD1 (5 bases). Trimming stripped 2 bases from V and 0 bases from J, with 8 bases between. CDR1 is MDHEN, CDR2 SYDVKM, per germline. The CDR3 extends over 14 amino acids. The CDR3 DNA is TGTGCCAGCAGTTTAGCGCAGGGCTCCTACGAGCAGTACTTC. This translates into CASSLAQGSYEQYF. The full variable domain, rest sourced from reference TRBV28 and TRBJ2-7, is DVKVTQSSRYLVKRTGEKVFLECVQDMDHENMFWYRQDPGLGLRLIYFSYDVKMKEKGDIPEGYSVSREKKERFSLILESASTNQTSMYLCASSLAQGSYEQYFGPGTRLTVT.

CDR3 region: CASSGQGNNEQFF. In DNA, the CDR3 is TGTGCCAGCAGCGGGCAGGGGAACAATGAGCAGTTCTTC. The V call is TRBV11-1, the J call TRBJ2-1; tentatively, D is TRBD1 (6 bases). CDR3 length: 13 amino acids. V shed 5 bases and J shed 5 bases, with 10 bases lying between them. CDR1 and CDR2 (germline): SGHAT, FQDESV (reference sequence).

The chain links TRBV3-1 to TRBJ2-7; D tentatively fits TRBD1 or TRBD2 (5 bases each). Germline V gene data show CDR1 as LGHDT and CDR2 as YNNKEL (reference sequence). The CDR3 covers 17 residues. The V and J ends lost 1 base and 5 bases respectively, with 21 bases between them. The CDR3 DNA reads as TGTGCCAGCAGCCAAGCATTTAGTTGGGCAGGGAGCAACGAGCAGTACTTC. It is translated as CASSQAFSWAGSNEQYF.

This clonotype came up many times. V is TRBV24-1 and J is TRBJ2-7; D unresolved. CDR3 size: 15 residues. Trimming removed 2 bases at V and 2 bases at J, with 12 bases between. The V gene's germline CDR1 is KGHDR and CDR2 SFDVKD. CDR3: CATSDSGIGTYEQYF. The CDR3 DNA sequence: TGTGCCACCAGTGATTCGGGCATTGGCACCTACGAGCAGTACTTC.

The J gene is TRBJ1-1, the V gene TRBV14; D perhaps matches TRBD1 (6 bases). The germline V gene encodes CDR1 SGHDN and CDR2 FVKESK. This CDR3 is 15 amino acids long. The ends were cut back, 3 bases at V and 3 bases at J, with 14 bases in the middle. CDR3 in DNA: TGTGCCAGCAGCCAGACGACAGGAGAGTACACTGAAGCTTTCTTT. The encoded protein is CASSQTTGEYTEAFF.

This clonotype was detected only a few times. The chain links TRBV5-1 to TRBJ1-4, with TRBD1 matching over 8 bases. Losses at the gene ends were 2 bases for V and 6 bases for J; bases not matched to a gene: 3. Per the germline V gene, CDR1 is SGHRS and CDR2 is YFSETQ. The CDR3 has 14 residues. The CDR3 DNA follows: TGCGCCAGCAGCTTCAGGGGGCGCGATGAAAAACTGTTTTTT. Translation: CASSFRGRDEKLFF. Based on the CDR3 plus reference TRBV5-1 and TRBJ1-4, the full variable domain is KAGVTQTPRYLIKTRGQQVTLSCSPISGHRSVSWYQQTPGQGLQFLFEYFSETQRNKGNFPGRFSGRQFSNSRSEMNVSTLELGDSALYLCASSFRGRDEKLFFGSGTQLSVL.

This clonotype has only a few counts. The chain combines TRBV9 with TRBJ1-5; the D gene is possibly TRBD1 (5 bases). Germline V gene data show CDR1 as SGDLS and CDR2 as YYNGEE. V gave up 4 bases and J gave up 0 bases, with 14 bases separating them. This CDR3 contains 16 residues. CDR3 region: CASSLRRDFSNQPQHF. The CDR3 DNA is TGTGCCAGCAGCCTACGGCGGGACTTTAGCAATCAGCCCCAGCATTTT. The entire variable domain, with the rest obtained from reference TRBV9 and TRBJ1-5, is as follows: DSGVTQTPKHLITATGQRVTLRCSPRSGDLSVYWYQQSLDQGLQFLIQYYNGEERAKGNILERFSAQQFPDLHSELNLSSLELGDSALYFCASSLRRDFSNQPQHFGDGTRLSIL.